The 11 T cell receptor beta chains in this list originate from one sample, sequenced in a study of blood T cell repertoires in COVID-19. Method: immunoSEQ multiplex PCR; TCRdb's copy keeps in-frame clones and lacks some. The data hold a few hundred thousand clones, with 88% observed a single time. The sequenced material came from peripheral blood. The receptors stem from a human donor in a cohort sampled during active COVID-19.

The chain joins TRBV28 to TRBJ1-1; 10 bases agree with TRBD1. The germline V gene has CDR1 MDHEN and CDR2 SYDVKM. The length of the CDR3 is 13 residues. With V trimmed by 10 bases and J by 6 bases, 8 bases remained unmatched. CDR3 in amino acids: CAITGTGVSEAFF. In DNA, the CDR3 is TGTGCCATTACCGGGACAGGGGTCTCTGAAGCTTTCTTT.

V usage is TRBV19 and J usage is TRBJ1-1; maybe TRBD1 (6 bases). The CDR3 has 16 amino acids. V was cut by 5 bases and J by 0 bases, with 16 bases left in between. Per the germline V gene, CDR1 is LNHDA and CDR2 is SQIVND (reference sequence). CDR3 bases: TGTGCCAGTAGTTTCGTAACAGGGACATTGAACACTGAAGCTTTCTTT. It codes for CASSFVTGTLNTEAFF.

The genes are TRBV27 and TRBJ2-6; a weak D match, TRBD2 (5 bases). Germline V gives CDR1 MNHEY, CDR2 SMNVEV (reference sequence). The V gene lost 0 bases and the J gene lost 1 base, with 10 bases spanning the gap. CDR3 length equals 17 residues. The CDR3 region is CASSLSNGLSGANVLTF. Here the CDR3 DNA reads TGTGCCAGCAGTTTATCTAATGGACTTTCTGGGGCCAACGTCCTGACTTTC. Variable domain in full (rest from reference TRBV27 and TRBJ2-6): EAQVTQNPRYLITVTGKKLTVTCSQNMNHEYMSWYRQDPGLGLRQIYYSMNVEVTDKGDVPEGYKVSRKEKRNFPLILESPSPNQTSLYFCASSLSNGLSGANVLTFGAGSRLTVL.

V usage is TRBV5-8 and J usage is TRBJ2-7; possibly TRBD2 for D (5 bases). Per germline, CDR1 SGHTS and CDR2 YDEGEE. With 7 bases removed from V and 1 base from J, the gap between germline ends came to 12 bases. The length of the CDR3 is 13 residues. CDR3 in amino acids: CASEGQLSYEQYF. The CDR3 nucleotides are TGTGCCAGCGAGGGTCAACTGTCCTACGAGCAGTACTTC. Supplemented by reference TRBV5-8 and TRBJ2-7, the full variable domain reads EAGVTQSPTHLIKTRGQQATLRCSPISGHTSVYWYQQALGLGLQFLLWYDEGEERNRGNFPPRFSGRQFPNYSSELNVNALELEDSALYLCASEGQLSYEQYFGPGTRLTVT.

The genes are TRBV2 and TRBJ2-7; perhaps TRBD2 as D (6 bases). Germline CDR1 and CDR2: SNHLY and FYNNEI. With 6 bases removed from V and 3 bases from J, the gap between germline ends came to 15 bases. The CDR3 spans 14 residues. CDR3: CASSPAGRNYEQYF. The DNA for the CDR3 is TGTGCCAGCAGCCCGGCGGGGAGAAACTACGAGCAGTACTTC.

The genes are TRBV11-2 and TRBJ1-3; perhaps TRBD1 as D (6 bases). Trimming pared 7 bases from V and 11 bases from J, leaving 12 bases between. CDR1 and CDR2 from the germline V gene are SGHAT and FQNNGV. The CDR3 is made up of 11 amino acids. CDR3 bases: TGTGCCAGCAACAAAGGGGGTTCCATATATTTT. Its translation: CASNKGGSIYF. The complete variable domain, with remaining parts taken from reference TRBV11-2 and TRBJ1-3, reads EAGVAQSPRYKIIEKRQSVAFWCNPISGHATLYWYQQILGQGPKLLIQFQNNGVVDDSQLPKDRFSAERLKGVDSTLKIQPAKLEDSAVYLCASNKGGSIYFGEGSWLTVV.

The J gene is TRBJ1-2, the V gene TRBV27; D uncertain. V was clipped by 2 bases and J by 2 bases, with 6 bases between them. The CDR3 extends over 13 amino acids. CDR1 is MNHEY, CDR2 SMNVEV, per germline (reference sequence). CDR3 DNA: TGTGCCAGCAGTTTAGCGGGGAACTATGGCTACACCTTC. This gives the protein CASSLAGNYGYTF.

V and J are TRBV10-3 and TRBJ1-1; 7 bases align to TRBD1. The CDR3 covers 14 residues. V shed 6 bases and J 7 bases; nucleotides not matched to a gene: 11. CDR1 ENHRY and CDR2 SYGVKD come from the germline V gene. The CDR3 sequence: CAIRLGGQRVEAFF. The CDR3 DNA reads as TGTGCCATCAGACTAGGGGGACAGAGGGTTGAAGCTTTCTTT.

The DNA of the CDR3 is TGTGCCAGCAGCGTCGGGACAGGGGAAGGCTACGAGCAGTACTTC. As protein: CASSVGTGEGYEQYF. The rearrangement uses TRBV9 and TRBJ2-7; 10 bases map to TRBD1. Trimming removed 2 bases from V and 3 bases from J; junction bases left unmatched: 5. This CDR3 region has 15 residues. Germline V gene lookup returns CDR1 SGDLS and CDR2 YYNGEE.

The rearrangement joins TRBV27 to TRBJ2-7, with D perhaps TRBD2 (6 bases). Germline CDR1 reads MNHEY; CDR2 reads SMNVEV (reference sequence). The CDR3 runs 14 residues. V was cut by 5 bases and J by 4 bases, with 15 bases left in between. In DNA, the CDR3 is TGTGCCAGCAGTCTGGGACGGGCGGGGTACGAGCAGTACTTC. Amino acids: CASSLGRAGYEQYF.

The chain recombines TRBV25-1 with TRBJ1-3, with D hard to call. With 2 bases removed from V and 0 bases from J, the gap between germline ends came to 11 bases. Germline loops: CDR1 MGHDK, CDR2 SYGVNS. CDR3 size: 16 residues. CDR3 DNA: TGTGCCAGCAGTGAACATAGAGGAGACTCTGGAAACACCATATATTTT. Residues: CASSEHRGDSGNTIYF.